These 20 T cell receptor beta chains came from one sample sequenced in a study of chemoradiotherapy in HPV16-positive cancers. TCRdb's table, derived via immunoSEQ multiplex PCR, lists solely in-frame clones and lacks some. The sample includes roughly 40,000 clones, around three quarters of them seen just once. Sequencing used blood, obtained from a patient who underwent chemoradiotherapy. These receptors came from a human donor with HPV-associated anogenital cancer.

This chain connects TRBV12-5 to TRBJ1-4, with D possibly TRBD1 on 6 matching bases. From germline, CDR1 is LGHNT and CDR2 FRNRAP. The CDR3 is 14 amino acids. The CDR3 spells CATRRDTTNEKLFF. CDR3 DNA sequence: TGTGCCACCAGACGGGACACTACTAATGAAAAACTGTTTTTT.

V gene TRBV7-2 combines with J gene TRBJ2-5; D unclear. The CDR3 is 11 amino acids. V lost 1 base and J lost 8, with 5 bases in between. Germline CDR1 and CDR2: SGHTA and FQGNSA. The CDR3 loop reads CASSLVDTQYF. For the CDR3, the DNA is TGTGCCAGCAGCTTAGTAGATACCCAGTACTTC.

V gene TRBV9 combines with J gene TRBJ1-4; tentative D call: TRBD1 (5 bases). The V gene's germline CDR1 is SGDLS and CDR2 YYNGEE. This CDR3 comprises 14 residues. Deletions cut 3 bases from V and 8 bases from J, with 14 bases between. The CDR3 loop reads CASSGTGGGEKLFF. CDR3 bases: TGTGCCAGCAGCGGAACGGGGGGTGGGGAAAAACTGTTTTTT.

By sample share, this clone is medium-sized. The rearrangement uses TRBV19 and TRBJ1-5, with 9 bases fitting TRBD1. Germline CDR1 is LNHDA and CDR2 is SQIVND (reference sequence). CDR3 length: 17 residues. V trimming: 4 bases; J trimming: 3 bases; junction bases outside the gene matches: 10. CDR3 nucleotide sequence: TGTGCCAGTAGTAAGTATGCGGGACAGGGCTACAATCAGCCCCAGCATTTT. Residues: CASSKYAGQGYNQPQHF. Variable domain in full (rest from reference TRBV19 and TRBJ1-5): DGGITQSPKYLFRKEGQNVTLSCEQNLNHDAMYWYRQDPGQGLRLIYYSQIVNDFQKGDIAEGYSVSREKKESFPLTVTSAQKNPTAFYLCASSKYAGQGYNQPQHFGDGTRLSIL.

CDR3 sequence: CASSVGLAGYNEQFF. The CDR3 DNA reads as TGTGCCAGCAGCGTAGGCCTAGCGGGGTACAATGAGCAGTTCTTC. J is TRBJ2-1 and V is TRBV9; the match to TRBD2 covers 9 bases. The junction had 2 bases not matched to a gene; V was cut back by 0 bases and J by 4 bases. The germline V gene encodes CDR1 SGDLS and CDR2 YYNGEE. CDR3 length equals 15 residues.

This clone was found a few times. This chain links TRBV19 with TRBJ1-6; a possible D gene is TRBD1 (5 bases). Germline V gene data show CDR1 as LNHDA and CDR2 as SQIVND (reference sequence). The germline V and J ends were trimmed by 5 bases and 0 bases, with 14 bases remaining between them. The CDR3 spans 17 residues. The CDR3 region is CASSEDAGSSYNSPLHF. The CDR3 coding sequence is TGTGCCAGTAGTGAAGACGCAGGGAGCTCCTATAATTCACCCCTCCACTTT.

The V call is TRBV19, the J call TRBJ2-1; TRBD1 agrees at 9 bases. CDR3 length: 16 residues. Per the germline V gene, CDR1 is LNHDA and CDR2 is SQIVND (reference sequence). V lost 6 bases, J lost 8 bases, and 14 bases stayed unmatched. The CDR3 DNA is TGTGCCAGTAGCCTTGATCAAACAGGGGGCTTGGATGAGCAGTTCTTC. The encoded protein is CASSLDQTGGLDEQFF.

In nucleotides, the CDR3 is TGTGCTAGTCCTGACAGGGTTGGAGCGGAAAAACTGTTTTTT. The encoded protein is CASPDRVGAEKLFF. The chain has TRBV12-5 and TRBJ1-4; the match to TRBD1 covers 7 bases. The V gene's germline CDR1 is LGHNT and CDR2 FRNRAP. Trimming took 8 bases from V and 8 from J; bases not matched to a gene: 11. The CDR3 is 14 amino acids.

The V gene is TRBV18, the J gene TRBJ1-1, with 9 bases identical to TRBD1. Germline V gives CDR1 KGHSH, CDR2 LQKENI. The V gene end was trimmed by 6 bases and the J gene end by 5 bases; junction bases not matched to a gene: 7. This CDR3 has 14 residues. CDR3 coding DNA: TGTGCCAGCTCGCGGGGACAGGGATTGACTGAAGCTTTCTTT. Residues: CASSRGQGLTEAFF.

This clone was seen a handful of times. This rearrangement joins TRBV16 to TRBJ2-1; no reliable D call. The ends were cut back, 4 bases at V and 8 bases at J, with 9 bases in the middle. This CDR3 has 12 amino acids. Germline V gives CDR1 KGHSY, CDR2 FQNENV. The CDR3 DNA reads as TGTGCCAGCAGCCTACAGTACGATGAGCAGTTCTTC. This encodes CASSLQYDEQFF.

The rearrangement joins TRBV7-9 to TRBJ2-5, with 7 bases fitting TRBD2. After removal of 3 bases from V and 5 bases from J, the junction contained 3 bases not matched to a gene. The CDR3 extends over 13 amino acids. Per the germline V gene, CDR1 is SEHNR and CDR2 is FQNEAQ (reference sequence). CDR3 sequence reads: CASSFTSEETQYF. CDR3 nucleotides: TGTGCCAGCAGCTTTACTAGCGAGGAGACCCAGTACTTC.

The chain links TRBV7-2 to TRBJ2-7, with 7 bases lining up with TRBD2. The CDR3 contains 12 residues. Germline loops: CDR1 SGHTA, CDR2 FQGNSA. Germline trimming cut 3 bases from V and 6 bases from J; bases unmatched to any gene: 2. CDR3 sequence: CASSFPGGEQYF. Written as DNA, the CDR3 is TGTGCCAGCAGCTTTCCGGGAGGCGAGCAGTACTTC. The whole variable domain, remainder taken from reference TRBV7-2 and TRBJ2-7, is GAGVSQSPSNKVTEKGKDVELRCDPISGHTALYWYRQSLGQGLEFLIYFQGNSAPDKSGLPSDRFSAERTGGSVSTLTIQRTQQEDSAVYLCASSFPGGEQYFGPGTRLTVT.

The V and J genes are TRBV5-5 and TRBJ2-7; D possibly corresponds to TRBD1 (5 bases). The CDR3 covers 14 residues. V shed 0 bases and J shed 5 bases, with 12 bases lying between them. Germline assignment: CDR1 SGHKS and CDR2 YYEKEE (reference sequence). The CDR3 coding sequence is TGTGCCAGCAGCTTGGGGCAGGGTGGCCACGAGCAGTACTTC. It specifies CASSLGQGGHEQYF. Together with reference TRBV5-5 and TRBJ2-7, the CDR3 gives the full variable domain: DAGVTQSPTHLIKTRGQQVTLRCSPISGHKSVSWYQQVLGQGPQFIFQYYEKEERGRGNFPDRFSARQFPNYSSELNVNALLLGDSALYLCASSLGQGGHEQYFGPGTRLTVT.

The V call is TRBV2, the J call TRBJ2-3; the D is unclear. The germline V gene has CDR1 SNHLY and CDR2 FYNNEI. V shed 6 bases and J shed 1 base, with 14 bases lying between them. The CDR3 has 15 residues. The CDR3 region has the DNA TGTGCCAGCAGCCCCAGACAAACACGCACAGATACGCAGTATTTT. The encoded protein is CASSPRQTRTDTQYF.

J is TRBJ1-2 and V is TRBV7-9; D unclear. Germline lookup yields CDR1 SEHNR and CDR2 FQNEAQ (reference sequence). The CDR3 loop spans 16 amino acids. Trimming removed 5 bases at V and 9 bases at J, with 25 bases between. CDR3 residues: CASSLIPGDPNRCYTF. For the CDR3, the DNA is TGTGCCAGCAGCCTAATTCCAGGAGATCCAAATCGTTGCTACACCTTC.

This clone has only one observation. This chain connects TRBV5-1 to TRBJ2-3, with TRBD1 matching over 8 bases. V lost 2 bases, J lost 5 bases, and 4 bases stayed unmatched. The germline V gene encodes CDR1 SGHRS and CDR2 YFSETQ. The CDR3 runs to 14 residues. In nucleotides, the CDR3 is TGCGCCAGCAGCTTAGGACAGGGAGGAGATACGCAGTATTTT. Translated: CASSLGQGGDTQYF.

The V and J genes are TRBV9 and TRBJ1-2; 7 bases align to TRBD1. Losses at the gene ends were 3 bases for V and 2 bases for J; bases not matched to a gene: 4. The CDR3 covers 14 residues. CDR1 is SGDLS and CDR2 is YYNGEE in the germline V gene. Written as DNA, the CDR3 is TGTGCCAGCAGCGAAGGGGACAGCAACTATGGCTACACCTTC. It is translated as CASSEGDSNYGYTF.

This rearrangement joins TRBV29-1 to TRBJ1-5, with D tentatively TRBD1 (6 bases). Germline CDR1 and CDR2: SQVTM and ANQGSEA. CDR3 size: 12 residues. V gave up 4 bases and J gave up 3 bases, with 7 bases separating them. CDR3 sequence: CSVGDNNQPQHF. CDR3 sequence (DNA): TGCAGCGTTGGGGACAACAATCAGCCCCAGCATTTT.

This chain connects TRBV6-5 to TRBJ2-5; 12 nucleotides line up with TRBD2. The CDR3 length is 16 residues. After removal of 4 bases from V and 5 bases from J, the junction contained 8 bases not matched to a gene. Looked up from germline, CDR1 is MNHEY and CDR2 is SVGAGI. The CDR3 DNA reads as TGTGCCAGCAGTTGGGCTAGCGGGGGGGGAACGGAGACCCAGTACTTC. Amino acids: CASSWASGGGTETQYF.

In nucleotides, the CDR3 is TGTGCCTGGACGGTGGATAGCAATCAGCCCCAGCATTTT. This encodes CAWTVDSNQPQHF. The gene calls are TRBV30 and TRBJ1-5; no definite D call. There are 13 residues in the CDR3. Trimming stripped 4 bases from V and 0 bases from J, with 7 bases between. CDR1 is GTSNPN, CDR2 SVGIG, per germline (reference sequence).